Sequencing of this TCR beta chain was carried out in a study of T cell changes during pregnancy in multiple sclerosis. Repertoires were generated with immunoSEQ multiplex PCR, while TCRdb's copy carries only in-frame clones and drops some. The table has fewer than 75,000 clones, approximately 93% seen once. Per the germline V gene, CDR1 is SNHLY and CDR2 is FYNNEI. Trimming shortened V by 4 bases and J by 0 bases, and 13 bases separated the two germline ends. CDR3 length equals 15 residues. The chain combines TRBV2 with TRBJ2-7; D gene unclear. The receptor was isolated from a female donor with multiple sclerosis, enrolled in a pregnancy study. The source was peripheral blood, collected in the second trimester of pregnancy. The CDR3 DNA reads TGTGCCAGCAGTGGAAAGAGGCAACTCTCCTACGAGCAGTACTTC. This codes for CASSGKRQLSYEQYF.